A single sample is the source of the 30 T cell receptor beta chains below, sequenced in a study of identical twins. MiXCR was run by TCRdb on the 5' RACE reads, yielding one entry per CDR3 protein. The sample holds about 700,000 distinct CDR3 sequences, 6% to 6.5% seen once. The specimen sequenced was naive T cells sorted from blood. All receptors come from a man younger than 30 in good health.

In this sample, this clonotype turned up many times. The DNA of the CDR3 is TGTGCCAGCAGCTTAGGTATTCTACTAGAAGACAATGAGCAGTTCTTC. Encoded protein: CASSLGILLEDNEQFF. This rearrangement joins TRBV11-1 to TRBJ2-1; D perhaps matches TRBD2 (5 bases). The length of the CDR3 is 16 residues. Germline V lookup: CDR1 SGHAT, CDR2 FQDESV (reference sequence). Deletions cut 1 base from V and 5 bases from J, with 15 bases between.

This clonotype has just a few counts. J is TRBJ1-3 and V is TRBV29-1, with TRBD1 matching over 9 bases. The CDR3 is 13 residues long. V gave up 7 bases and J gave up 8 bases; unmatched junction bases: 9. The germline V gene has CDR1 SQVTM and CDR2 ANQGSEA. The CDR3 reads CSAYRGPLDTIYF. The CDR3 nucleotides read TGCAGCGCTTACAGGGGGCCGTTGGACACCATATATTTT.

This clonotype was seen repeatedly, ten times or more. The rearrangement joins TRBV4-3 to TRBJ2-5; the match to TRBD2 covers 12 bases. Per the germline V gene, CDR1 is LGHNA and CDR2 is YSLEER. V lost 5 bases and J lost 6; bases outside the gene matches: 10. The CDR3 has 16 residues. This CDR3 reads CASSASGLAGIQTQYF. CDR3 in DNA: TGCGCCAGCAGCGCGAGCGGACTAGCGGGAATTCAGACCCAGTACTTC.

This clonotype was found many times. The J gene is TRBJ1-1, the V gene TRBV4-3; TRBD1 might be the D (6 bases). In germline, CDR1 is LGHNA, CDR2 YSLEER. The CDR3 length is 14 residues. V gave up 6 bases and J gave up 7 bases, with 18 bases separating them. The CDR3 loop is CASRQLGGYGEAFF. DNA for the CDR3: TGCGCCAGCAGACAACTAGGGGGGTACGGTGAAGCTTTCTTT.

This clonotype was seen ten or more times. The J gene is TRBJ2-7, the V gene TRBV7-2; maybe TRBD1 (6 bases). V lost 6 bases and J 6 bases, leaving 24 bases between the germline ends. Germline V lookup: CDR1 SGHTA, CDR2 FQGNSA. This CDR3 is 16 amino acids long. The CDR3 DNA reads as TGTGCCAGCAGATCTAATAAGGGGGATACGAGGAGCGAGCAGTACTTC. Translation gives CASRSNKGDTRSEQYF.

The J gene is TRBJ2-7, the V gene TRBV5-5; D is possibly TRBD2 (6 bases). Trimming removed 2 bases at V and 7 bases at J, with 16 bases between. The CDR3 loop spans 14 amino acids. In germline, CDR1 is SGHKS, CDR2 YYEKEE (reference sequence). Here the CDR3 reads CASSFGSGPLEQYF. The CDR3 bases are TGTGCCAGCAGCTTTGGAAGCGGGCCTTTGGAGCAGTACTTC.

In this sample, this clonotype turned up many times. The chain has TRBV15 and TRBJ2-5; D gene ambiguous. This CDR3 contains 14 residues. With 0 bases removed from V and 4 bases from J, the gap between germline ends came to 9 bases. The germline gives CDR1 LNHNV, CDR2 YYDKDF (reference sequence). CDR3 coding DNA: TGTGCCACCAGCAGAGATTTGACTCCAGAGACCCAGTACTTC. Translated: CATSRDLTPETQYF. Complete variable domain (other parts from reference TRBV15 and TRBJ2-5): DAMVIQNPRYQVTQFGKPVTLSCSQTLNHNVMYWYQQKSSQAPKLLFHYYDKDFNNEADTPDNFQSRRPNTSFCFLDIRSPGLGDTAMYLCATSRDLTPETQYFGPGTRLLVL.

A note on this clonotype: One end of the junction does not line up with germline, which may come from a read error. The CDR3 DNA reads TGTGCCACCAGCAGAGCCGGGGACGGGTACTCCTACGGGCAGTACTTC. Its protein is CATSRAGDGYSYGQYF. The gene calls are TRBV15 and TRBJ2-7, with D possibly being TRBD1 or TRBD2 (5 bases each). This CDR3 has 16 residues. Germline assignment: CDR1 LNHNV and CDR2 YYDKDF (reference sequence).

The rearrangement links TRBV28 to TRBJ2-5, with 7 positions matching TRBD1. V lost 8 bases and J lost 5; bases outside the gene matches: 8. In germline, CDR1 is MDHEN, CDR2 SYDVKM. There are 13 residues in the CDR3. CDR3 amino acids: CASQRGHGETQYF. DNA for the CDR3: TGTGCCAGCCAGAGGGGGCATGGGGAGACCCAGTACTTC. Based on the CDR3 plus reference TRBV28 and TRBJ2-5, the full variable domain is DVKVTQSSRYLVKRTGEKVFLECVQDMDHENMFWYRQDPGLGLRLIYFSYDVKMKEKGDIPEGYSVSREKKERFSLILESASTNQTSMYLCASQRGHGETQYFGPGTRLLVL.

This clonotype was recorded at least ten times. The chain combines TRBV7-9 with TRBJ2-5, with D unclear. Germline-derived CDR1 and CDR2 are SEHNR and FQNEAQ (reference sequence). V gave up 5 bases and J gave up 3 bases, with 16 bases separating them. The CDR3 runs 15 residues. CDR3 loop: CASSLIGIREETQYF. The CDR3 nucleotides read TGTGCCAGCAGCCTTATAGGAATCAGAGAAGAGACCCAGTACTTC.

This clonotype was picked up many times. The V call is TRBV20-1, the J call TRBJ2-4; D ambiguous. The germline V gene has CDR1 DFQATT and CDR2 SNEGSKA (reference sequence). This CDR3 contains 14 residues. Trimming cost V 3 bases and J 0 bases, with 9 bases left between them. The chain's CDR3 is CSASGRLAKNIQYF. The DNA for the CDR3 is TGCAGTGCTAGTGGTCGGCTAGCCAAAAACATTCAGTACTTC.

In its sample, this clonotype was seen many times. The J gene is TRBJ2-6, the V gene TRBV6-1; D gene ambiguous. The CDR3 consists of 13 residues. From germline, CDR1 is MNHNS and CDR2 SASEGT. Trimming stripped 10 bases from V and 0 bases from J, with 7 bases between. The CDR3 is CATISSGANVLTF. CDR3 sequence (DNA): TGTGCCACAATCTCCTCTGGGGCCAACGTCCTGACTTTC.

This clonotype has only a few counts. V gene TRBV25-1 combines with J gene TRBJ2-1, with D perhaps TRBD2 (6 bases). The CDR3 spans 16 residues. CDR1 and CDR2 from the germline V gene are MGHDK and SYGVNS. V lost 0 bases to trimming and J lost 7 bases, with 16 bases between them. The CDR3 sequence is CASSEYEGGSGNEQFF. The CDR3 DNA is TGTGCCAGCAGTGAATATGAGGGAGGAAGTGGAAATGAGCAGTTCTTC.

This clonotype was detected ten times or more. CDR3 bases: TGCAGTGCTAGGGCCGGTCAGCCCCAGCATTTT. Encoded protein: CSARAGQPQHF. This chain uses TRBV20-1 with TRBJ1-5; D unresolved. Trimming cost V 3 bases and J 6 bases, with 6 bases left between them. The CDR3 consists of 11 residues. Germline lookup yields CDR1 DFQATT and CDR2 SNEGSKA (reference sequence).

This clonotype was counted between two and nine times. In DNA, the CDR3 is TGCAGTGGACAGGACCCAGATACGCAGTATTTT. Its translation is CSGQDPDTQYF. The chain links TRBV20-1 to TRBJ2-3; the D gene is possibly TRBD1 (6 bases). V lost 7 bases, J lost 4 bases, and 9 bases lay in between. Germline V gene data show CDR1 as DFQATT and CDR2 as SNEGSKA (reference sequence). The CDR3 length is 11 residues.

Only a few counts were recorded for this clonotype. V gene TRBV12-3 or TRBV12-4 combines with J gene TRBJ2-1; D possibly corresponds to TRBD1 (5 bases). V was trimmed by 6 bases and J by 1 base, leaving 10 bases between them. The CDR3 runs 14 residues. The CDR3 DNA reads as TGTGCCAGCAGGCCGACAGATTCCTACAATGAGCAGTTCTTC. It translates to CASRPTDSYNEQFF.

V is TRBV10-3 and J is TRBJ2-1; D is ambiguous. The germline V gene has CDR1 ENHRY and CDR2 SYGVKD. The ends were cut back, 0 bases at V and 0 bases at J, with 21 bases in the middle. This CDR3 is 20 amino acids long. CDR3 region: CAISESGFGLLKSSYNEQFF. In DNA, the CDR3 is TGTGCCATCAGTGAGTCGGGGTTTGGGTTACTAAAGAGCTCCTACAATGAGCAGTTCTTC.

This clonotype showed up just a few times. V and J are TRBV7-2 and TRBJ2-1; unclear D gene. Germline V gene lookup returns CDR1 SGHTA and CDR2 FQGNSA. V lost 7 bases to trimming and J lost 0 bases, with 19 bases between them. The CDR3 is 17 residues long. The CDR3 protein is CASTTAVPVSSYNEQFF. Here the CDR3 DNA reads TGTGCCAGCACCACAGCAGTTCCGGTGAGCTCCTACAATGAGCAGTTCTTC.

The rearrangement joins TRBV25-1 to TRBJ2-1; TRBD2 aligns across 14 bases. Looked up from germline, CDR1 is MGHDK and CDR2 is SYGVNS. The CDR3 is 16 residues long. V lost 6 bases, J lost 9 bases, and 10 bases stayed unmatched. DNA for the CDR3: TGTGCCAGCAGGGACCCCGGGACTAGCGGGAGTCGTGAGCAGTTCTTC. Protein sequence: CASRDPGTSGSREQFF.

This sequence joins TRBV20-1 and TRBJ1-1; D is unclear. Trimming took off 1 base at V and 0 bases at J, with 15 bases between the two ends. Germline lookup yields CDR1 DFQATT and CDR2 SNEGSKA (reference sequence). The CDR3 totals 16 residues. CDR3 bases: TGCAGTGCTAGAGTGCGGGCAGAGGGAATGAACACTGAAGCTTTCTTT. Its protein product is CSARVRAEGMNTEAFF.

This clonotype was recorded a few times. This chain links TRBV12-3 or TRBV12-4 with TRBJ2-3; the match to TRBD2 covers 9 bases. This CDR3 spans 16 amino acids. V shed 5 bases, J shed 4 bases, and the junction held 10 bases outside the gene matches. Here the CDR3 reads CASSKGAGGRADTQYF. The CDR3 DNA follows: TGTGCCAGCAGTAAGGGCGCGGGAGGGAGGGCAGATACGCAGTATTTT.

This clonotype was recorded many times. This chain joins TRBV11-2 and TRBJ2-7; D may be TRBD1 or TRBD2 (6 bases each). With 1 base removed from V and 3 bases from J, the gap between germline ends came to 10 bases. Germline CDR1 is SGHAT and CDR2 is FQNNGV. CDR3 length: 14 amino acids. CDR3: CASSLARGDYEQYF. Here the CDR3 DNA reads TGTGCCAGCAGCTTAGCTAGGGGGGACTACGAGCAGTACTTC.

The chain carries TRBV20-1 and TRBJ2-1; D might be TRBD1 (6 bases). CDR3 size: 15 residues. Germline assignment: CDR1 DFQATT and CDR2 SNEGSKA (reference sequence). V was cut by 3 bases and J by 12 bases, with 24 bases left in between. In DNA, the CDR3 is TGCAGTGCTAGTTCAGCCTCCGGGACACCCGTTAGGCAGTTCTTC. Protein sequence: CSASSASGTPVRQFF.

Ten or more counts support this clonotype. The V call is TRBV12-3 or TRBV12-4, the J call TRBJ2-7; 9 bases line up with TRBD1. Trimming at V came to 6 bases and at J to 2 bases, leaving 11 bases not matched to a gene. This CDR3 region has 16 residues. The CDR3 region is CASSPPGTGIPYEQYF. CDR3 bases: TGTGCCAGCAGCCCCCCAGGGACAGGGATCCCCTACGAGCAGTACTTC.

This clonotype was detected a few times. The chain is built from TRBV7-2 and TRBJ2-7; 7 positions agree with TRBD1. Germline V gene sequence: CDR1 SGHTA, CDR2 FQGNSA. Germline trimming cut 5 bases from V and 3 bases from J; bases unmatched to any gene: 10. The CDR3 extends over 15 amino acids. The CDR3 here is CASSVRQGRNYEQYF. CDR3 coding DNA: TGTGCCAGCAGCGTGAGACAGGGTCGGAACTACGAGCAGTACTTC.

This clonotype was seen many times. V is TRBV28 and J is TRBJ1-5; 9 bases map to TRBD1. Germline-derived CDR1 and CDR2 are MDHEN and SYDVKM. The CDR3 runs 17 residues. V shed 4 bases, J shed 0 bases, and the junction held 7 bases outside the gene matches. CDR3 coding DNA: TGTGCCAGCAGTTCCCTGGGACAGGGTTATAGCAATCAGCCCCAGCATTTT. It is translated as CASSSLGQGYSNQPQHF.

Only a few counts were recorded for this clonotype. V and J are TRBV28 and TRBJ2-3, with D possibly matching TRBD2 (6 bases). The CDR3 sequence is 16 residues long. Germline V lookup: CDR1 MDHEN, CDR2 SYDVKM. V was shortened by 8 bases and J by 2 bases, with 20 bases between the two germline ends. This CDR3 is CASHSPSGGITDTQYF. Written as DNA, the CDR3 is TGTGCCAGCCATTCTCCCAGTGGCGGGATCACAGATACGCAGTATTTT.

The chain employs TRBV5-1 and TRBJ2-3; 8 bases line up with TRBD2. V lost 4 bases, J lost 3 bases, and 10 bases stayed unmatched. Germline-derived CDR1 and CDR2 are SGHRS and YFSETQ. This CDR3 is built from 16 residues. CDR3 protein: CASSPTQREKTDTQYF. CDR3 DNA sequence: TGCGCCAGCAGCCCAACCCAGCGGGAGAAAACAGATACGCAGTATTTT.

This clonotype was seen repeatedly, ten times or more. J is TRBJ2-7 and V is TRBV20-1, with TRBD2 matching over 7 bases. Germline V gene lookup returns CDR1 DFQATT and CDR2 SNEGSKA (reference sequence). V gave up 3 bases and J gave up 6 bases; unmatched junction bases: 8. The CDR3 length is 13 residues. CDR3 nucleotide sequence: TGCAGTGCTAGGAGGCCAGGGAGGGGCGAGCAGTACTTC. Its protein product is CSARRPGRGEQYF.

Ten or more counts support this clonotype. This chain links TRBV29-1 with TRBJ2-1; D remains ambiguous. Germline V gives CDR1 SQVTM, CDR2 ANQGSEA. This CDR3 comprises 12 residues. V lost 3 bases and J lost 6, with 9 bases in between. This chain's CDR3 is CSVDQHLNEQFF. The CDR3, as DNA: TGCAGCGTTGACCAGCATCTCAATGAGCAGTTCTTC.